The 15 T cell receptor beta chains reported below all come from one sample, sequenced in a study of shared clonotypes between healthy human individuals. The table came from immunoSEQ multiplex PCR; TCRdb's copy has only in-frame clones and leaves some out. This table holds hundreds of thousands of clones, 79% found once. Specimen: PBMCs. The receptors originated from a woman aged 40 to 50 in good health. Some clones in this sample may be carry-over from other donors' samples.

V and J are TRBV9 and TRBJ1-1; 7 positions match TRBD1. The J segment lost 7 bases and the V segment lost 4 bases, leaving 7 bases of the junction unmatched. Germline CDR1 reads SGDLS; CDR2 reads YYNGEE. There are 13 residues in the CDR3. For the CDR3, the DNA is TGTGCCAGCAGCCTCGGGACAGCTCATGAAGCTTTCTTT. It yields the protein CASSLGTAHEAFF.

Here the CDR3 DNA reads TGTGCCAGCAGCTTATTAGCGGGGCCACTCTCTGGGGCCAACGTCCTGACTTTC. Encoded protein: CASSLLAGPLSGANVLTF. V and J are TRBV11-2 and TRBJ2-6; 8 nucleotides match TRBD2. J lost 0 bases, V lost 2 bases, and 6 bases had no gene match. Germline CDR1 is SGHAT and CDR2 is FQNNGV. The CDR3 runs to 18 residues.

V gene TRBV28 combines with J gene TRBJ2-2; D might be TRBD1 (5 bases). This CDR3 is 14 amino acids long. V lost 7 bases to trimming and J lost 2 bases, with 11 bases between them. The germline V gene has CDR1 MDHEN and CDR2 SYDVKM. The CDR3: CASKQGVNTGELFF. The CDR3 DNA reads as TGTGCCAGCAAGCAGGGCGTAAACACCGGGGAGCTGTTTTTT.

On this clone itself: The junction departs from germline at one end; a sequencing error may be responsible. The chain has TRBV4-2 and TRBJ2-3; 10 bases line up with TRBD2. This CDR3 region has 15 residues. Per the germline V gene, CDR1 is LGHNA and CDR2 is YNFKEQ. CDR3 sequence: CASSLSSGSTDTQYF. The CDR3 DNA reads TGTGCCAGCAGCTTGTCTAGCGGGAGCACAGATACGCAATATTTT.

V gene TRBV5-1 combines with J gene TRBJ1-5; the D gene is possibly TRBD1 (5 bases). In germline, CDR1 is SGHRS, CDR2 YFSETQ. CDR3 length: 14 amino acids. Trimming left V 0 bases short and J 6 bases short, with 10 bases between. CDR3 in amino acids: CASSLGQTGQPQHF. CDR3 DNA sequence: TGCGCCAGCAGCTTGGGACAGACCGGTCAGCCCCAGCATTTT.

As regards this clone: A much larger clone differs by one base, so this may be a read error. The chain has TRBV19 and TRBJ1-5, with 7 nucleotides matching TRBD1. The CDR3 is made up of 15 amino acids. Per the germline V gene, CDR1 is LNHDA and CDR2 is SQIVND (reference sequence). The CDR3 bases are TGTGCCAGTGGTATCCCGACAGGGCACTATCAGCCCCAGCATTTT. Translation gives CASGIPTGHYQPQHF.

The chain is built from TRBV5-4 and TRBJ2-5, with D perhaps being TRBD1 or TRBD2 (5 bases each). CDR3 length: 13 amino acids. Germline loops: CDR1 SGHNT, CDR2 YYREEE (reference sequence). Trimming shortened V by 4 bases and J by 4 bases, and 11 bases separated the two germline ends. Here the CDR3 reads CASSRDPGETQYF. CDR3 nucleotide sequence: TGTGCCAGCAGCCGGGACCCAGGAGAGACCCAGTACTTC.

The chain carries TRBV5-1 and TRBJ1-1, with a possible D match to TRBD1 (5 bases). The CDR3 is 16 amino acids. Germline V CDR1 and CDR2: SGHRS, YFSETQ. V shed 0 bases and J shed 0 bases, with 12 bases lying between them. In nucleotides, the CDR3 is TGCGCCAGCAGCTTGGTACTCGGGGGGTTGAACACTGAAGCTTTCTTT. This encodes CASSLVLGGLNTEAFF. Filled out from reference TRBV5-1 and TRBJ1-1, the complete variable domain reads KAGVTQTPRYLIKTRGQQVTLSCSPISGHRSVSWYQQTPGQGLQFLFEYFSETQRNKGNFPGRFSGRQFSNSRSEMNVSTLELGDSALYLCASSLVLGGLNTEAFFGQGTRLTVV.

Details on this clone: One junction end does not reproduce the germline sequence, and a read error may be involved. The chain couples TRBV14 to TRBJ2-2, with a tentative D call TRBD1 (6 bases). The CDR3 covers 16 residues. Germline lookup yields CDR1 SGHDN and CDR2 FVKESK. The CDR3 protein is CASSQDFQGNPGELFF. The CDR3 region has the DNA TGTGCCAGCAGCCAAGATTTCCAGGGGAACCCCGGGGAGCTGTTTTTT.

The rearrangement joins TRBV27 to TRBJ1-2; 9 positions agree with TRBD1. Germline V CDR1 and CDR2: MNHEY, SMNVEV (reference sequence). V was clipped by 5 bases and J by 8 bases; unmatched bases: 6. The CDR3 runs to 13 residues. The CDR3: CASSRDRVRGYTF. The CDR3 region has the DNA TGTGCCAGCAGTCGGGACAGGGTGAGGGGCTACACCTTC.

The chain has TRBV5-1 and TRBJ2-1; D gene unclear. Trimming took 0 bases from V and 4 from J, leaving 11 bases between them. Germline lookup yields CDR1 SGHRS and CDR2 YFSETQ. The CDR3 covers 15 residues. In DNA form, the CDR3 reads TGCGCCAGCAGCTTGGTTGCAGGATCGTACAATGAGCAGTTCTTC. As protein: CASSLVAGSYNEQFF.

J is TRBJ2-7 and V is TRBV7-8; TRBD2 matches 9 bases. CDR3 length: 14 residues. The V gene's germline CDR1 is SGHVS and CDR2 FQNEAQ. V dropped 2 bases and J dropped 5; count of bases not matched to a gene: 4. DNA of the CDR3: TGTGCCAGCAGCTTAAGCCTAGCGGGAAACGAGCAGTACTTC. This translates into CASSLSLAGNEQYF.

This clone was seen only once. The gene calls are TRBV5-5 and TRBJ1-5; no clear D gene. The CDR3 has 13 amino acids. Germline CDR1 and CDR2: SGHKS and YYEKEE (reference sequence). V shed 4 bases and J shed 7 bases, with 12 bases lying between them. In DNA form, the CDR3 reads TGTGCCAGCAGCCCCGCGTATGGACAGCCCCAGCATTTT. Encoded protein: CASSPAYGQPQHF. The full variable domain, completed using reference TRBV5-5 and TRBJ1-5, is DAGVTQSPTHLIKTRGQQVTLRCSPISGHKSVSWYQQVLGQGPQFIFQYYEKEERGRGNFPDRFSARQFPNYSSELNVNALLLGDSALYLCASSPAYGQPQHFGDGTRLSIL.

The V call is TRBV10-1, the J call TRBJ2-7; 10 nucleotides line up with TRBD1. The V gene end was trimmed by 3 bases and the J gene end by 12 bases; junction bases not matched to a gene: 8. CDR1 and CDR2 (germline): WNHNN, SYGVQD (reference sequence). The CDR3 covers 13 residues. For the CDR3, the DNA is TGCGCCAGCAGTGACCGGACAGGGGGAGGGACGTACTTC. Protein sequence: CASSDRTGGGTYF.

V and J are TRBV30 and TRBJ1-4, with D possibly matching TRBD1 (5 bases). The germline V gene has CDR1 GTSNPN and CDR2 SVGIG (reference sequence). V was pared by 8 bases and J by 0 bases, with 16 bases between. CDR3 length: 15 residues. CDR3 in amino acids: CAGHLTDATNEKLFF. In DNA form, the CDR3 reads TGTGCCGGACATTTGACGGACGCAACTAATGAAAAACTGTTTTTT.